The 8 T cell receptor beta chains below come from one sample, sequenced in a study of CD4 T cells in relation to SARS-CoV-2 and coronaviruses. Sequencing was performed with immunoSEQ multiplex PCR; in TCRdb, only in-frame clones are kept and a portion is missing. Of about 39,000 clones listed, about four fifths are singletons. Their cognate antigens are unknown. Sequencing was performed on naive CD4+ T cells from PBMCs, cultured in vitro. Subset of the sample: naive CD4+ T cells isolated by negative enrichment. Receptor source: an adult with COVID-19.

The chain carries TRBV9 and TRBJ2-1; D is perhaps TRBD1 (5 bases). The germline V gene encodes CDR1 SGDLS and CDR2 YYNGEE. This CDR3 spans 15 amino acids. V was pared by 2 bases and J by 4 bases, with 13 bases between. CDR3 amino acids: CASSVEPTVYNEQFF. In nucleotides, the CDR3 is TGTGCCAGCAGCGTTGAGCCGACAGTATACAATGAGCAGTTCTTC.

The chain joins TRBV4-1 to TRBJ2-4; D might be TRBD1 (6 bases). Trimming took off 0 bases at V and 0 bases at J, with 15 bases between the two ends. The CDR3 covers 18 residues. CDR1 is MGHRA and CDR2 is YSYEKL in the germline V gene. CDR3 residues: CASSQDLDREIAKNIQYF. CDR3 DNA: TGCGCCAGCAGCCAAGATCTGGACAGAGAAATAGCCAAAAACATTCAGTACTTC.

V gene TRBV6-5 combines with J gene TRBJ2-3; TRBD2 matches at 7 bases. CDR3 size: 16 residues. V gave up 4 bases and J gave up 1 base; unmatched junction bases: 8. Germline assignment: CDR1 MNHEY and CDR2 SVGAGI. DNA for the CDR3: TGTGCCAGCAGTTCCCCTGGTGGGAGGGGCACAGATACGCAGTATTTT. The encoded protein is CASSSPGGRGTDTQYF.

The gene calls are TRBV3-1 (or the pseudogene TRBV3-2) and TRBJ2-1; D not resolved. This CDR3 region has 17 residues. V lost 4 bases, J lost 0 bases, and 16 bases lay in between. Looked up from germline, CDR1 is LGHDT and CDR2 is YNNKEL (reference sequence). CDR3 nucleotides: TGTGCCAGCAGCCTAAGACCCCGGCGGAGCTCCTACAATGAGCAGTTCTTC. Translation gives CASSLRPRRSSYNEQFF.

The J gene is TRBJ2-7, the V gene TRBV11-2; perhaps TRBD2 as D (6 bases). Trimming took off 6 bases at V and 7 bases at J, with 25 bases between the two ends. This CDR3 region has 16 residues. Germline V gene data show CDR1 as SGHAT and CDR2 as FQNNGV. The CDR3 DNA follows: TGTGCCAGCAGTGCAGCCGGGACTGGCTGGAGGGTGGAGCAGTACTTC. Protein: CASSAAGTGWRVEQYF.

The gene calls are TRBV15 and TRBJ2-2, with D perhaps matching TRBD2 (5 bases). CDR1 LNHNV and CDR2 YYDKDF come from the germline V gene (reference sequence). The V and J ends lost 9 bases and 2 bases respectively, with 10 bases between them. The CDR3 has 13 amino acids. The CDR3 DNA is TGTGCCACGCGGGCCTCCAACACCGGGGAGCTGTTTTTT. Translation: CATRASNTGELFF.

The gene calls are TRBV27 and TRBJ2-3; 8 nucleotides align to TRBD2. Germline CDR1 reads MNHEY; CDR2 reads SMNVEV (reference sequence). This CDR3 contains 14 residues. J lost 8 bases, V lost 5 bases, and 9 bases had no gene match. The CDR3, as DNA: TGTGCCAGCAGTACTAGCGGTATGTTGCGTACGCAGTATTTT. Translating gives CASSTSGMLRTQYF.

The chain carries TRBV5-1 and TRBJ2-1, with D maybe TRBD2 (5 bases). CDR1 is SGHRS, CDR2 YFSETQ, per germline. This CDR3 contains 18 residues. Deletions cut 3 bases from V and 9 bases from J, with 28 bases between. The CDR3 spells CASSSETTPGPDGGEQFF. The CDR3 nucleotides read TGCGCCAGCAGCTCCGAAACCACCCCTGGGCCAGATGGAGGTGAGCAGTTCTTC.